Listed below are T cell receptor beta chains from one sample, sequenced in a study of T cell repertoires in cytomegalovirus infection. MiXCR, run by TCRdb on the reads, gives a single entry per CDR3 protein. The sample has 350,000 to 450,000 distinct CDR3 sequences; 15% to 20% are singletons. Sample: PBMCs. The source of these receptors is a human donor in good health (CMV status not recorded). Some clones in this sample may be carry-over from other donors' samples. CDR3s include the opening cysteine and the closing phenylalanine or tryptophan. The D gene is left open where the match is weak. Rows give clone size only sometimes, using once, few, many, or a class for an expanded clone.

D: -; size: few; J: TRBJ2-5; V: TRBV20-1; DNA: TGCAGTACCTTACCCATGGGCCTGTACCAAGAGACCCAGTACTTC; CDR3: CSTLPMGLYQETQYF
D: -; size: many; J: TRBJ1-4; V: TRBV4-1; DNA: TGCGCCAGCAGCCCCAAGCTCGGGGGATCTAATGAAAAACTGTTTTTT; CDR3: CASSPKLGGSNEKLFF
D: -; size: few; J: TRBJ2-3; V: TRBV29-1; DNA: TGCAGCACTGGGACCAGCACAGATACGCAGTATTTT; CDR3: CSTGTSTDTQYF
D: TRBD2; size: -; J: TRBJ2-1; V: TRBV5-1; DNA: TGCGCCAGCAGCCTCCGGACTAGCGGGGGGGCCGGTGAGCAGTTCTTC; CDR3: CASSLRTSGGAGEQFF
D: -; size: -; J: TRBJ1-5; V: TRBV27; DNA: TGTGCCAGCAGTTTGCCGGACTCCGGGACTCCGGGGGAGAGTCAGCCCCAGCATTTT; CDR3: CASSLPDSGTPGESQPQHF
D: TRBD2; size: -; J: TRBJ2-3; V: TRBV19; DNA: TGTGCCAGTAGTACGAAGCGGGAGTGGGGCACAGATACGCAGTATTTT; CDR3: CASSTKREWGTDTQYF
D: -; size: -; J: TRBJ2-2; V: TRBV20-1; DNA: TGCAGTGCATACTTCGACACCGGGGAGCTGTTTTTT; CDR3: CSAYFDTGELFF
D: TRBD1; size: few; J: TRBJ1-1; V: TRBV7-9; DNA: TGTGCCAGCAGCTTAGCAACAGGGGCGAACACTGAAGCTTTCTTT; CDR3: CASSLATGANTEAFF
D: TRBD2; size: few; J: TRBJ2-1; V: TRBV5-1; DNA: TGCGCCAGCACCCCCTCCCCGACTCATCTAGCGGGAGTCAATGAGCAGTTCTTC; CDR3: CASTPSPTHLAGVNEQFF
D: -; size: many; J: TRBJ1-3; V: TRBV7-2; DNA: TGTGCCAGCAGCCCTCTGGCGAGCTCTGGAAACACCATATATTTT; CDR3: CASSPLASSGNTIYF
D: -; size: many; J: TRBJ1-4; V: TRBV28; DNA: TGTGCCAGCAGTTTACAAGAACAGGGAGGTGAAAAACTGTTTTTT; CDR3: CASSLQEQGGEKLFF